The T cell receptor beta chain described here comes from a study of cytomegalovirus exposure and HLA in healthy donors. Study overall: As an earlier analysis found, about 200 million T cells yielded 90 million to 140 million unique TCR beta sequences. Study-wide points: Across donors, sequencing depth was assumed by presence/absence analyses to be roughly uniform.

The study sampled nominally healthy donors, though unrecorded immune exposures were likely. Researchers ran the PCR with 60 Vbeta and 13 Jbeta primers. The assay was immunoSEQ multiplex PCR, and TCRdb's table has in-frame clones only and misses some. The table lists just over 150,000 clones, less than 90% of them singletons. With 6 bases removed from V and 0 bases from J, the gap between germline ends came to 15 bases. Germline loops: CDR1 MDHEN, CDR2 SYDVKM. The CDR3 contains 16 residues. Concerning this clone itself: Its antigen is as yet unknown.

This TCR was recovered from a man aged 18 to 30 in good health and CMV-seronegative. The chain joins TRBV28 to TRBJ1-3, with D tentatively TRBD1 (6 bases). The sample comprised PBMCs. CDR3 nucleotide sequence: TGTGCCAGCAGGGTCAGGGTACAGGGCTCTGGAAACACCATATATTTT. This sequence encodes CASRVRVQGSGNTIYF.